The table lists the clone carrying this T cell receptor (beta chain) with a count of one. The data were taken from a study of PD-L1 blockade in urothelial cancer. Study details: Peripheral blood specimens exhibited a median yield of 141,255 T cells.

Method: immunoSEQ multiplex PCR; TCRdb's copy keeps in-frame clones and lacks some. The repertoire holds roughly 120,000 clones, approximately 90% seen once, with under 2% in the top ten. The time point here: peripheral blood 6 weeks after treatment start. The sequence was collected from a man in his 60s with urothelial cancer. Source: PBMCs, taken around atezolizumab (anti-PD-L1) treatment.

In nucleotides, the CDR3 is TGTGCCAGCGGCCGACAGGGGAAATACGAGCAGTACTTC. Translation gives CASGRQGKYEQYF. The chain carries TRBV2 and TRBJ2-7, with 8 bases fitting TRBD1. V trimming: 8 bases; J trimming: 4 bases; junction bases outside the gene matches: 7. This CDR3 contains 13 residues. The germline V gene encodes CDR1 SNHLY and CDR2 FYNNEI.